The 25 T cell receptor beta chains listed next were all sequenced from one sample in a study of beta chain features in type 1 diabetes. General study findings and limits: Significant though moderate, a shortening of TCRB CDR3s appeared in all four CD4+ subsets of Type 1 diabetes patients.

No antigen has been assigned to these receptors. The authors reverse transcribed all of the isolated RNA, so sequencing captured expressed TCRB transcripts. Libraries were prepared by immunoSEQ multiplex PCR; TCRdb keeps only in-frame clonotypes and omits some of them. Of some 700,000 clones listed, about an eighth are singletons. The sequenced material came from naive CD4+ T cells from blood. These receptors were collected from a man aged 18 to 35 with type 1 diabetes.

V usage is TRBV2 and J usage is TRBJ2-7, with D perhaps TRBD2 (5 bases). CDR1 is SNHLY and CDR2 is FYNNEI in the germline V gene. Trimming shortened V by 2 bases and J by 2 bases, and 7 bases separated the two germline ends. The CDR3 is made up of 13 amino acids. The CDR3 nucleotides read TGTGCCAGCAGTGAATTGACTACCTACGAGCAGTACTTC. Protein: CASSELTTYEQYF.

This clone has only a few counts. The CDR3, as DNA: TGCGCCAGCAGCCAAGTCCCAGCGGGGGGGCTCGGCACCGGGGAGCTGTTTTTT. Translated: CASSQVPAGGLGTGELFF. V and J are TRBV4-1 and TRBJ2-2; 10 bases match TRBD2. The length of the CDR3 is 18 residues. Germline V gene lookup returns CDR1 MGHRA and CDR2 YSYEKL. V trimming: 1 base; J trimming: 4 bases; junction bases outside the gene matches: 9.

This chain's CDR3 is CASSLVEYFYNEQFF. As DNA, the CDR3 is TGTGCCAGCAGCTTAGTAGAATATTTCTACAATGAGCAGTTCTTC. The chain combines TRBV7-2 with TRBJ2-1; no reliable D call. Trimming took 1 base from V and 3 from J, leaving 10 bases between them. The germline V gene has CDR1 SGHTA and CDR2 FQGNSA. The CDR3 is made up of 15 amino acids.

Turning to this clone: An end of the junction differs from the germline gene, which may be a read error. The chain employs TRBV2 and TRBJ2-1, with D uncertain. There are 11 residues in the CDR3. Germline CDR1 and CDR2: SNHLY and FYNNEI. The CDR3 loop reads CASSSVRVEVF. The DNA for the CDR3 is TGTGCCAGCAGTTCGGTTAGGGTAGAGGTCTTC.

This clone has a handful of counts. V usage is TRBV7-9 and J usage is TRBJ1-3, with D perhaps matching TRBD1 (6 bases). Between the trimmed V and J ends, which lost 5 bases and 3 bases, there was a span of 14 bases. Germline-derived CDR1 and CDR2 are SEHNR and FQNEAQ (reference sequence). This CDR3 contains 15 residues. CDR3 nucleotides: TGTGCCAGCAGCCTTCTTCAGGGGAGTGGAAACACCATATATTTT. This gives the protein CASSLLQGSGNTIYF.

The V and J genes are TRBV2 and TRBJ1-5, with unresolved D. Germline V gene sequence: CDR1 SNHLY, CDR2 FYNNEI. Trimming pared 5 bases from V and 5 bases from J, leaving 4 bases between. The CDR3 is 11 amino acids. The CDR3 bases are TGTGCCAGCAGTTACGATCAGCCCCAGCATTTT. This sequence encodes CASSYDQPQHF.

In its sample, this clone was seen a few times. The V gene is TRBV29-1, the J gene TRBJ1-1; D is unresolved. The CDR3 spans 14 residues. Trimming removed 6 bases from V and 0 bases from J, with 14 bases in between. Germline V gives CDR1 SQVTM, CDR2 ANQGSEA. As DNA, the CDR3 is TGCAGCGTAGGAGCGACAAACCTGAACACTGAAGCTTTCTTT. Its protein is CSVGATNLNTEAFF.

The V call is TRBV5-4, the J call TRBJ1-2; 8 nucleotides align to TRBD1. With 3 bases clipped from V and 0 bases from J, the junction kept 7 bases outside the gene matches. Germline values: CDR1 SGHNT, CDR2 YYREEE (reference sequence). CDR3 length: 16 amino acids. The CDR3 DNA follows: TGTGCCAGCAGCTCGCCTCGACAGGGGCCTAACTATGGCTACACCTTC. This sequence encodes CASSSPRQGPNYGYTF.

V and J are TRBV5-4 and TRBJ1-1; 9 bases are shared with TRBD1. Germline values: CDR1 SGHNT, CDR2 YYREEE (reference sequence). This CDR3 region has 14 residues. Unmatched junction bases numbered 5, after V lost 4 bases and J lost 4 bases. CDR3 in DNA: TGTGCCAGCAGCCCACAGGGGGCGCGCACTGAAGCTTTCTTT. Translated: CASSPQGARTEAFF.

This chain's CDR3 is CASSIIGRSFNQPQHF. The CDR3 DNA is TGTGCCAGTAGTATAATTGGCAGAAGTTTTAATCAGCCCCAGCATTTT. The V call is TRBV19, the J call TRBJ1-5; D gene uncertain. The CDR3 contains 16 residues. Trimming removed 2 bases from V and 4 bases from J, with 15 bases in between. Germline V CDR1 and CDR2: LNHDA, SQIVND (reference sequence). Variable domain in full (rest from reference TRBV19 and TRBJ1-5): DGGITQSPKYLFRKEGQNVTLSCEQNLNHDAMYWYRQDPGQGLRLIYYSQIVNDFQKGDIAEGYSVSREKKESFPLTVTSAQKNPTAFYLCASSIIGRSFNQPQHFGDGTRLSIL.

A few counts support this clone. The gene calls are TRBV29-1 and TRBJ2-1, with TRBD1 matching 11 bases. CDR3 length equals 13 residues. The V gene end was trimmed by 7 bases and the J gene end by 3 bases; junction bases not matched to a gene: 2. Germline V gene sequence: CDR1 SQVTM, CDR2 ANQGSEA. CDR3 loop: CSGTGGNYNEQFF. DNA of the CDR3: TGCAGCGGGACAGGGGGCAACTACAATGAGCAGTTCTTC.

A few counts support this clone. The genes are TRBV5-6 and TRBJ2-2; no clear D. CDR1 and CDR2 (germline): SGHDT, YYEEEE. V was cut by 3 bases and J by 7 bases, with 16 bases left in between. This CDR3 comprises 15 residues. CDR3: CASSSQKSWIGELFF. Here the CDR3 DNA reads TGTGCCAGCAGCTCGCAAAAAAGTTGGATCGGGGAGCTGTTTTTT.

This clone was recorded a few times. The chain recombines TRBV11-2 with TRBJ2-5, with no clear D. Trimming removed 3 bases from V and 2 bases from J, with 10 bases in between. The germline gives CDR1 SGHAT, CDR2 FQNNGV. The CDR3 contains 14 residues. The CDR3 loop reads CASSLGSSQETQYF. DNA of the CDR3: TGTGCCAGCAGCTTGGGCAGTAGTCAAGAGACCCAGTACTTC.

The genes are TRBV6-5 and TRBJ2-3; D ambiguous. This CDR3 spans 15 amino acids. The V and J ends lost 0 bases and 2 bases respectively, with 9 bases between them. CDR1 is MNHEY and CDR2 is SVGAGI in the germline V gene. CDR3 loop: CASSYSPTYTDTQYF. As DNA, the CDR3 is TGTGCCAGCAGTTACTCGCCCACGTACACAGATACGCAGTATTTT.

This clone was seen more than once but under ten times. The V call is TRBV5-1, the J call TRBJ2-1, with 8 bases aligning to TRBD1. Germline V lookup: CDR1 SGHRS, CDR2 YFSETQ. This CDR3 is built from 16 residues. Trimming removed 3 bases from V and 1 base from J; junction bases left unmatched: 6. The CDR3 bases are TGCGCCAGCAGCTCAGCCTACAGGGGGTCCTACAATGAGCAGTTCTTC. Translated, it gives CASSSAYRGSYNEQFF.

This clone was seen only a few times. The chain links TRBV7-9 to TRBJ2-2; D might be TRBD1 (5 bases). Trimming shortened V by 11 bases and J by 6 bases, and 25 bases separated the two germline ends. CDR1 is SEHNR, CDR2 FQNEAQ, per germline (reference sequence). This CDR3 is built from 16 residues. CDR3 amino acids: CASLKGAGKVAGELFF. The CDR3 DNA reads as TGTGCCTCGCTAAAAGGGGCAGGGAAGGTAGCCGGGGAGCTGTTTTTT.

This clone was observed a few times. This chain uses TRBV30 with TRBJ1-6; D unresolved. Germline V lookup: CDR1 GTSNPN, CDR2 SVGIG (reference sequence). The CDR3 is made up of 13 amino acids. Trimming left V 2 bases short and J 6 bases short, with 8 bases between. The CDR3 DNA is TGTGCCTGGAGTTGGCTCGTTAATTCACCCCTCCACTTT. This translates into CAWSWLVNSPLHF.

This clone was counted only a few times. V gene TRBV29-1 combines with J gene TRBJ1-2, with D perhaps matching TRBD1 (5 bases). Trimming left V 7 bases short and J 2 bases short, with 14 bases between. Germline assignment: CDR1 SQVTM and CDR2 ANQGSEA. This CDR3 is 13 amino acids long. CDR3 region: CSAPQQGNYGYTF. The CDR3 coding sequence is TGCAGCGCCCCGCAGCAGGGAAACTATGGCTACACCTTC.

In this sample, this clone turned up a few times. DNA of the CDR3: TGTGCCAGCAGCTGGAGACTAGCGGGGGCAGATACGCAGTATTTT. This sequence encodes CASSWRLAGADTQYF. The V and J genes are TRBV14 and TRBJ2-3, with 12 bases matching TRBD2. CDR1 is SGHDN and CDR2 is FVKESK in the germline V gene. The V segment lost 5 bases and the J segment 4 bases; nucleotides outside the gene matches: 4. This CDR3 is 15 amino acids long.

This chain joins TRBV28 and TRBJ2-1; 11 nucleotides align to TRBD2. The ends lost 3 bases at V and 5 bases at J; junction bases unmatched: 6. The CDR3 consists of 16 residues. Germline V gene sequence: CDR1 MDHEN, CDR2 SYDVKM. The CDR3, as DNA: TGTGCCAGCAGTTTCGCTAGCGGGGGGTTTAACAATGAGCAGTTCTTC. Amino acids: CASSFASGGFNNEQFF.

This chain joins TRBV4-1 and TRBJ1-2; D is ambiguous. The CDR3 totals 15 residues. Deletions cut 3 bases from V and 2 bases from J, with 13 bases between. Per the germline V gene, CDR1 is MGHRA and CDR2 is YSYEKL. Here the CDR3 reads CASSQLIGENYGYTF. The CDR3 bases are TGCGCCAGCAGCCAGCTTATTGGGGAAAACTATGGCTACACCTTC.

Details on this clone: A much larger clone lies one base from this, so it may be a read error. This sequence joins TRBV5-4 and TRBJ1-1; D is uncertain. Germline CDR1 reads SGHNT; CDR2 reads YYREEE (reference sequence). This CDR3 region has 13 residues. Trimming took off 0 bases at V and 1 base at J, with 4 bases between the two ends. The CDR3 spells CASSLARNTEAFF. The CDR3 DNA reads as TGTGCCAGCAGCTTGGCCAGGAACACTGAAGCTTTCTTT. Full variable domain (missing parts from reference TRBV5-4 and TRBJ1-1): ETGVTQSPTHLIKTRGQQVTLRCSSQSGHNTVSWYQQALGQGPQFIFQYYREEENGRGNFPPRFSGLQFPNYSSELNVNALELDDSALYLCASSLARNTEAFFGQGTRLTVV.

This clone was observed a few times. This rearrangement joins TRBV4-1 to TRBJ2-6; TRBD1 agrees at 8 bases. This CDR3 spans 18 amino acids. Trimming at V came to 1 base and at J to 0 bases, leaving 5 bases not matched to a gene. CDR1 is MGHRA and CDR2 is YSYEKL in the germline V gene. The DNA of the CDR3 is TGCGCCAGCAGCCAAGCCGGGACAGGAGCCTCTGGGGCCAACGTCCTGACTTTC. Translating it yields CASSQAGTGASGANVLTF.

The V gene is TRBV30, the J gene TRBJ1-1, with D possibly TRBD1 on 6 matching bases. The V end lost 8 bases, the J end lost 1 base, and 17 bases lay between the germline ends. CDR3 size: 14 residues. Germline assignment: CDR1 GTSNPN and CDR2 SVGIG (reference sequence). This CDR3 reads CARKDGGRNTEAFF. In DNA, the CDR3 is TGTGCCAGAAAGGATGGGGGCAGGAACACTGAAGCTTTCTTT.

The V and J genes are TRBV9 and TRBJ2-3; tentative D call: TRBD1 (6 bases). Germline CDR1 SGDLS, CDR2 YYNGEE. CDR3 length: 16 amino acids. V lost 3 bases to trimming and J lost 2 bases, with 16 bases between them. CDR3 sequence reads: CASSAQGYTVTDTQYF. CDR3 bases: TGTGCCAGCAGCGCCCAGGGGTATACCGTCACAGATACGCAGTATTTT.